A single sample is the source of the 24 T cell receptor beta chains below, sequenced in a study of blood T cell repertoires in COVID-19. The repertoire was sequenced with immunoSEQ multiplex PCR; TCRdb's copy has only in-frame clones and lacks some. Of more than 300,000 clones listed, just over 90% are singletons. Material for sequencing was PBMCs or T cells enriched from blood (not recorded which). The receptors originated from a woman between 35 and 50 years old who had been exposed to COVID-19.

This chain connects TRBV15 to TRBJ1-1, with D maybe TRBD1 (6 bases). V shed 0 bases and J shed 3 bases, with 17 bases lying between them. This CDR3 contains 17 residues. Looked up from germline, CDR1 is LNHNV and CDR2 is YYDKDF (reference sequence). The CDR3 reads CATSRDKVGGRDTEAFF. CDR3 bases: TGTGCCACCAGCAGAGATAAGGTCGGGGGGCGGGACACTGAAGCTTTCTTT.

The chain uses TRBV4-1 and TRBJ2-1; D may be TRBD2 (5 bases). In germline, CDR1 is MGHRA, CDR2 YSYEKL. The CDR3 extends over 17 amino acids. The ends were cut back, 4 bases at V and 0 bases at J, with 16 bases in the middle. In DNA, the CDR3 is TGCGCCAGCAGCCCGGGCCGGAGCGGAGACTCCTACAATGAGCAGTTCTTC. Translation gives CASSPGRSGDSYNEQFF.

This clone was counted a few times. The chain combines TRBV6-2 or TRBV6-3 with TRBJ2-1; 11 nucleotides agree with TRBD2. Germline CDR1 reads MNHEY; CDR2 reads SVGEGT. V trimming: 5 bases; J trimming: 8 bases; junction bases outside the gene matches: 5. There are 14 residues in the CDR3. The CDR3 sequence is CASSLAGGVDEQFF. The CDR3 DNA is TGTGCCAGCAGTCTAGCGGGAGGAGTCGATGAGCAGTTCTTC.

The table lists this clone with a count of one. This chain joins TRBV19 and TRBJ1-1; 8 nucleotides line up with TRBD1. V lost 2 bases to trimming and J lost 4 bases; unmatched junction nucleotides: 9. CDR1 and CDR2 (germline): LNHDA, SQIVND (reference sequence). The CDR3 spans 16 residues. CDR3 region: CASSILQGAMGTEAFF. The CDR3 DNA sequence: TGTGCCAGTAGTATATTGCAGGGGGCCATGGGCACTGAAGCTTTCTTT. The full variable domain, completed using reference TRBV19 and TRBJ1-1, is DGGITQSPKYLFRKEGQNVTLSCEQNLNHDAMYWYRQDPGQGLRLIYYSQIVNDFQKGDIAEGYSVSREKKESFPLTVTSAQKNPTAFYLCASSILQGAMGTEAFFGQGTRLTVV.

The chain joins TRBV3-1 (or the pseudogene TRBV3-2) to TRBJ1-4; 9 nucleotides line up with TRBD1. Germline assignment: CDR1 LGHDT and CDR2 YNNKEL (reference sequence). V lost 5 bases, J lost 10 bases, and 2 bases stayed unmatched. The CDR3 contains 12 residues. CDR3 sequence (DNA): TGTGCCAGCAGCACAGGGGGCACAAAACTGTTTTTT. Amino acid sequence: CASSTGGTKLFF.

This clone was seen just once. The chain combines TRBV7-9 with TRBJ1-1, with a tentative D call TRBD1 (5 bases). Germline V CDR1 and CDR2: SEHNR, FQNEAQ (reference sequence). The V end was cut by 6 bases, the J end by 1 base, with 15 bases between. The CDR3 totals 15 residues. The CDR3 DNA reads TGTGCCAGCAGGAGAACAGGAACGGGGAACACTGAAGCTTTCTTT. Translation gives CASRRTGTGNTEAFF.

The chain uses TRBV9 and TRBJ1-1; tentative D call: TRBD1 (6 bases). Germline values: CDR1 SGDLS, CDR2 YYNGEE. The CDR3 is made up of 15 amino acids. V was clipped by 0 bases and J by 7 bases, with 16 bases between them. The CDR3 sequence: CASSVVQGGVVEAFF. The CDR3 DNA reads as TGTGCCAGCAGCGTAGTACAGGGAGGGGTGGTTGAAGCTTTCTTT.

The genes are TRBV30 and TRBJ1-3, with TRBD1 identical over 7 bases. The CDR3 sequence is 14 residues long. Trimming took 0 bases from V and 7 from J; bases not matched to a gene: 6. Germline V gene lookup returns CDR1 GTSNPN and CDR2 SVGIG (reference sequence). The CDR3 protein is CAWSVQGGANTIYF. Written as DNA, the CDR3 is TGTGCCTGGAGTGTACAAGGGGGCGCGAACACCATATATTTT.

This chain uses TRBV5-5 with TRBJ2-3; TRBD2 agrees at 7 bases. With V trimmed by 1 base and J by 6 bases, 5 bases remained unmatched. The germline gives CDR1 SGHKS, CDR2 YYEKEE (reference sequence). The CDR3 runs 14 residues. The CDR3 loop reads CASSLRPRGDTQYF. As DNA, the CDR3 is TGTGCCAGCAGCTTGAGGCCGCGGGGGGATACGCAGTATTTT.

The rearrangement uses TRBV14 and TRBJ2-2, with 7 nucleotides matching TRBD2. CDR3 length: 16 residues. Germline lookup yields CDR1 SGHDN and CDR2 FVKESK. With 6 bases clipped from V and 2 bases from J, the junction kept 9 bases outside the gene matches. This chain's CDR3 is CASSPTGLTNTGELFF. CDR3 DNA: TGTGCCAGCAGTCCAACGGGACTAACCAACACCGGGGAGCTGTTTTTT.

The CDR3 bases are TGTGCCAGCCGGACAGGGAGTGGAAACACCATATATTTT. Translating gives CASRTGSGNTIYF. This chain links TRBV6-5 with TRBJ1-3, with TRBD1 matching 8 bases. CDR1 is MNHEY and CDR2 is SVGAGI in the germline V gene. The CDR3 covers 13 residues. V shed 8 bases and J 3 bases; nucleotides not matched to a gene: 3.

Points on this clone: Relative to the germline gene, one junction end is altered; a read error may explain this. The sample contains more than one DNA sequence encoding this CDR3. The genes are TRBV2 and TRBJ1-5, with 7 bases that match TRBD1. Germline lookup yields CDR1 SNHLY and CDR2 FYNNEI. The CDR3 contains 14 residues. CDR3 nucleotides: TGTGCCAGCAGCGAAGGAGGGGGCCGGCAGCCCCAGCATTTT. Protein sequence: CASSEGGGRQPQHF.

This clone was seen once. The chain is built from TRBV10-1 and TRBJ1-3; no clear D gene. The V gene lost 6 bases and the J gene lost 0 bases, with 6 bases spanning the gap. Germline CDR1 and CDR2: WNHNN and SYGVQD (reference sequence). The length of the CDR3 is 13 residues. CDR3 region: CASRAGSGNTIYF. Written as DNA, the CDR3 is TGCGCCAGCAGAGCCGGCTCTGGAAACACCATATATTTT.

CDR3 in DNA: TGCGCCAGCATCGAGGGAGGGTTCCCCTACGAGCAGTACTTC. Translated, it gives CASIEGGFPYEQYF. This chain uses TRBV10-2 with TRBJ2-7; 7 nucleotides align to TRBD2. This CDR3 has 14 amino acids. J was trimmed by 2 bases and V by 7 bases; bases with no gene match: 8. The germline V gene encodes CDR1 WSHSY and CDR2 SAAADI.

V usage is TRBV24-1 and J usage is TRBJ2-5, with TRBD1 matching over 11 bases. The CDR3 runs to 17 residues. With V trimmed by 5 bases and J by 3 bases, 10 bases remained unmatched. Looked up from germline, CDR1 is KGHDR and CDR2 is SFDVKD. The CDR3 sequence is CATSARDRGIGEETQYF. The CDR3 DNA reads TGTGCCACCAGTGCGAGGGACAGGGGGATAGGGGAAGAGACCCAGTACTTC.

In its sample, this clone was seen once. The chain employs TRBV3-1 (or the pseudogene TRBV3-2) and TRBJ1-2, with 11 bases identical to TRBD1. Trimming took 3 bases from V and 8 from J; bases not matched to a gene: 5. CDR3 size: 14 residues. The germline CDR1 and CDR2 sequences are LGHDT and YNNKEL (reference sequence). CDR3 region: CASSHGQGAGGYTF. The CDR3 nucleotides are TGTGCCAGCAGCCACGGACAGGGGGCGGGGGGCTACACCTTC.

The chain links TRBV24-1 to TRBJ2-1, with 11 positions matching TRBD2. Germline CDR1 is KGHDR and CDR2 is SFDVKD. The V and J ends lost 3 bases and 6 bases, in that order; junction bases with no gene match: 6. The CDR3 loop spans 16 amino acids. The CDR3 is CATSDASGGPVNEQFF. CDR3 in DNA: TGTGCCACCAGTGATGCTAGCGGGGGGCCGGTCAATGAGCAGTTCTTC.

The CDR3 is CASNVTPYTRLRGHTF. In DNA form, the CDR3 reads TGTGCCAGCAACGTGACCCCCTACACGAGGCTACGAGGGCACACCTTC. This chain connects TRBV21-1 to TRBJ1-2. TRBV21-1 is a pseudogene. The CDR3 loop spans 16 amino acids.

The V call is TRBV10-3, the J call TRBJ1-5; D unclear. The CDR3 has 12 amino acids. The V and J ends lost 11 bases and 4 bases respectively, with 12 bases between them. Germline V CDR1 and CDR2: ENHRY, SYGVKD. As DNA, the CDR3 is TGTGCCTCCGCAGCGTCTAATCAGCCCCAGCATTTT. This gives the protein CASAASNQPQHF.

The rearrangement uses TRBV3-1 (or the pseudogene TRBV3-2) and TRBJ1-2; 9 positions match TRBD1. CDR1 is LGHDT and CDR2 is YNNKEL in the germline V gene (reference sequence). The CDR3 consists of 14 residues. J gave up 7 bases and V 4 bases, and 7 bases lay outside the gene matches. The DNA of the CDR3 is TGTGCCAGCAGCCCGGGACAGGGAGAGGGTGGCTACACCTTC. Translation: CASSPGQGEGGYTF.

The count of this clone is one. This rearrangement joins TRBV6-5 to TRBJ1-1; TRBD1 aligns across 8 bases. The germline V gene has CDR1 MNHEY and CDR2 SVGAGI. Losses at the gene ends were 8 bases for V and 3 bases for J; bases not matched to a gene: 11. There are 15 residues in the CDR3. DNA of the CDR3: TGTGCCAGCGTGGTGACAGGGGATTATCACACTGAAGCTTTCTTT. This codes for CASVVTGDYHTEAFF.

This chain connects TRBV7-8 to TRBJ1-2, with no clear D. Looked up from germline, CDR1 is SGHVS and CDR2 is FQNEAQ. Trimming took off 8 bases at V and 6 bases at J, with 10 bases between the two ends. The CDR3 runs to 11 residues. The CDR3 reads CASRRENGYTF. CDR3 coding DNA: TGTGCCAGCCGGAGGGAGAATGGCTACACCTTC.

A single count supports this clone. DNA of the CDR3: TGTGCCTGGAGTGTAATGTTTACTGAAAACAATGAGCAGTTCTTC. It translates to CAWSVMFTENNEQFF. V usage is TRBV30 and J usage is TRBJ2-1; D remains unclear. CDR1 GTSNPN and CDR2 SVGIG come from the germline V gene (reference sequence). V was trimmed by 0 bases and J by 5 bases, leaving 14 bases between them. The CDR3 runs to 15 residues. Using reference TRBV30 and TRBJ2-1 for the parts outside the CDR3, the full variable domain is SQTIHQWPATLVQPVGSPLSLECTVEGTSNPNLYWYRQAAGRGLQLLFYSVGIGQISSEVPQNLSASRPQDRQFILSSKKLLLSDSGFYLCAWSVMFTENNEQFFGPGTRLTVL.

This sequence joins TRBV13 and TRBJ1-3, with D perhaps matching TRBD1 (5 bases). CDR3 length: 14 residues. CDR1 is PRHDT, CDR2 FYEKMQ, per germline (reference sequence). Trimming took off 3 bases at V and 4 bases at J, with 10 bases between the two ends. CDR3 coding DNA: TGTGCCAGCAGCTTGCAGGGATCAGGAAACACCATATATTTT. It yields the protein CASSLQGSGNTIYF.